This T cell receptor beta chain came from a study of memory CD4+ T cells and cytomegalovirus serostatus. The method was immunoSEQ multiplex PCR; TCRdb's version includes in-frame clones alone and lacks a portion of them. The sample carries 45,000 to 55,000 clones, 78% recorded once. The sort gate was single viable CD3+CD4+CD8-CD45RO+ cells for memory CD4+ T cells. CDR1 MDHEN and CDR2 SYDVKM come from the germline V gene. The CDR3 is made up of 15 amino acids. The V gene is TRBV28, the J gene TRBJ1-2; 9 bases line up with TRBD1. Specimen: memory CD4+ T cells from blood. The TCR originated in an adult in good health and CMV-seronegative. This CDR3 is CASTGGADRLYGYTF. The CDR3 DNA is TGTGCTTCAACAGGGGGCGCCGACCGTCTCTATGGCTACACCTTC.